One sample yielded the 22 T cell receptor beta chains listed below, sequenced in a study of T-cell memory formation after mild COVID-19. TCRdb itself ran the 5' RACE reads through MiXCR, one entry per CDR3 protein. The sample shows about 430,000 distinct CDR3 sequences, 24% of them seen only once. The sequencing sample was made of PBMCs or a T cell subset sorted from them (not recorded which). Every receptor here comes from an adult woman who had mild COVID-19 (a few samples of this study predate the infection). Cell type and time point are not known.

The chain has TRBV28 and TRBJ1-2, with unresolved D. The CDR3 consists of 12 residues. Trimming removed 2 bases at V and 4 bases at J, with 5 bases between. CDR1 is MDHEN and CDR2 is SYDVKM in the germline V gene. CDR3 in amino acids: CASSLISYGYTF. Written as DNA, the CDR3 is TGTGCCAGCAGTTTAATATCCTATGGCTACACCTTC.

This clonotype was counted between two and nine times. The rearrangement uses TRBV7-2 and TRBJ1-6; 8 bases match TRBD1. The CDR3 contains 15 residues. From germline, CDR1 is SGHTA and CDR2 FQGNSA. The V and J ends lost 5 bases and 10 bases, in that order; junction bases with no gene match: 10. This CDR3 reads CASSGSGGRNSPLHF. The CDR3 DNA is TGTGCCAGCAGCGGGTCAGGGGGCAGAAACTCACCCCTCCACTTT.

The chain joins TRBV7-2 to TRBJ2-3; D gene ambiguous. V gave up 5 bases and J gave up 2 bases, with 11 bases separating them. The CDR3 contains 14 residues. The germline V gene has CDR1 SGHTA and CDR2 FQGNSA. CDR3 in amino acids: CASSPSVPTDTQYF. DNA of the CDR3: TGTGCCAGCAGCCCCTCTGTTCCCACAGATACGCAGTATTTT.

This clonotype was observed a few times. The chain employs TRBV24-1 and TRBJ2-7; D is unclear. The CDR3 is 15 amino acids. CDR1 and CDR2 (germline): KGHDR, SFDVKD. V shed 2 bases and J shed 2 bases, with 12 bases lying between them. CDR3: CATSDSRTATYEQYF. The CDR3, as DNA: TGTGCCACCAGTGATTCGAGGACCGCAACCTACGAGCAGTACTTC.

This clonotype showed up just a few times. This chain joins TRBV18 and TRBJ1-6, with D hard to call. Trimming left V 3 bases short and J 6 bases short, with 15 bases between. CDR1 and CDR2 (germline): KGHSH, LQKENI. CDR3 size: 16 residues. Written as DNA, the CDR3 is TGTGCCAGCTCACCCTATCCGATCGGGTTTAATTCACCCCTCCACTTT. Protein product: CASSPYPIGFNSPLHF.

The table lists this clonotype with a few counts. This chain joins TRBV12-3 or TRBV12-4 and TRBJ2-5; D may correspond to TRBD1 or TRBD2 (5 bases each). CDR3 length equals 15 residues. The V end lost 5 bases, the J end lost 4 bases, and 17 bases lay between the germline ends. CDR3 sequence reads: CASSGGSGGRETQYF. The CDR3 bases are TGTGCCAGCAGTGGGGGTTCTGGAGGTCGAGAGACCCAGTACTTC.

This clonotype was recorded a few times. The chain recombines TRBV6-5 with TRBJ2-4; 14 bases agree with TRBD2. Trimming at V came to 0 bases and at J to 3 bases, leaving 1 base not matched to a gene. CDR3 length equals 17 residues. CDR1 and CDR2 from the germline V gene are MNHEY and SVGAGI. CDR3: CASSYSGTSGGKNIQYF. CDR3 DNA: TGTGCCAGCAGTTACTCGGGGACTAGCGGGGGCAAAAACATTCAGTACTTC.

This rearrangement joins TRBV12-3 or TRBV12-4 to TRBJ2-3; 8 bases are shared with TRBD2. The CDR3 loop spans 16 amino acids. V was clipped by 1 base and J by 5 bases; unmatched bases: 8. The CDR3 loop is CASSLGYSSGVDTQYF. Here the CDR3 DNA reads TGTGCCAGCAGTTTAGGGTATAGTAGCGGGGTAGATACGCAGTATTTT.

This chain joins TRBV19 and TRBJ2-1; no clear D. The CDR3 length is 19 residues. Per germline, CDR1 LNHDA and CDR2 SQIVND (reference sequence). Deletions cut 2 bases from V and 4 bases from J, with 24 bases between. CDR3 sequence: CASSIRHLEQTHGYNEQFF. CDR3 nucleotides: TGTGCCAGTAGTATACGACATTTAGAACAGACGCACGGTTACAATGAGCAGTTCTTC.

This clonotype was detected only a few times. This chain links TRBV29-1 with TRBJ2-2; D is undetermined. Germline CDR1 SQVTM, CDR2 ANQGSEA. V was trimmed by 7 bases and J by 5 bases, leaving 11 bases between them. CDR3 size: 12 residues. This CDR3 reads CSAAWATGELFF. The CDR3 coding sequence is TGCAGCGCCGCCTGGGCGACCGGGGAGCTGTTTTTT.

In this sample, this clonotype turned up a few times. This chain joins TRBV15 and TRBJ2-5; D uncertain. Germline CDR1 reads LNHNV; CDR2 reads YYDKDF (reference sequence). The CDR3 is 13 residues long. Trimming removed 0 bases from V and 6 bases from J, with 8 bases in between. DNA of the CDR3: TGTGCCACCAGCAGAGATCCCCTTCAGACCCAGTACTTC. Its translation is CATSRDPLQTQYF.

This chain links TRBV3-1 with TRBJ2-2; 9 bases are a match to TRBD2. The CDR3 covers 18 residues. Germline trimming cut 1 base from V and 0 bases from J; bases unmatched to any gene: 6. The V gene's germline CDR1 is LGHDT and CDR2 YNNKEL (reference sequence). The CDR3 is CASSQGYSGGTNTGELFF. The CDR3 DNA follows: TGTGCCAGCAGCCAAGGATATAGCGGGGGAACGAACACCGGGGAGCTGTTTTTT.

A few counts support this clonotype. This sequence joins TRBV11-2 and TRBJ2-7; possibly TRBD1 or TRBD2 for D (5 bases each). This CDR3 region has 15 residues. The germline V and J ends were trimmed by 4 bases and 2 bases, with 15 bases remaining between them. Per the germline V gene, CDR1 is SGHAT and CDR2 is FQNNGV. The CDR3 sequence is CASSSGTIDPYEQYF. Here the CDR3 DNA reads TGTGCCAGCAGCTCCGGGACCATCGACCCCTACGAGCAGTACTTC. Drawing the rest from reference TRBV11-2 and TRBJ2-7, the complete variable domain is EAGVAQSPRYKIIEKRQSVAFWCNPISGHATLYWYQQILGQGPKLLIQFQNNGVVDDSQLPKDRFSAERLKGVDSTLKIQPAKLEDSAVYLCASSSGTIDPYEQYFGPGTRLTVT.

A remark on this clonotype: A junction end diverges from the germline sequence, so it may reflect a read error. The rearrangement links TRBV11-2 to TRBJ1-2; 8 bases line up with TRBD1. This CDR3 comprises 17 residues. CDR1 and CDR2 from the germline V gene are SGHAT and FQNNGV. The CDR3 nucleotides read TGTGCCAGCAGATTAGTCAGGGGGCGAAACGACAACTATGGCTACACCTTC. Residues: CASRLVRGRNDNYGYTF. The full variable domain, with the rest looked up from reference TRBV11-2 and TRBJ1-2, is EAGVAQSPRYKIIEKRQSVAFWCNPISGHATLYWYQQILGQGPKLLIQFQNNGVVDDSQLPKDRFSAERLKGVDSTLKIQPAKLEDSAVYLCASRLVRGRNDNYGYTFGSGTRLTVV.

The sample holds a few counts of this clonotype. This chain uses TRBV7-9 with TRBJ1-2, with D maybe TRBD1 (5 bases). The germline CDR1 and CDR2 sequences are SEHNR and FQNEAQ (reference sequence). The CDR3 is 16 residues long. The V and J ends lost 5 bases and 5 bases respectively, with 21 bases between them. CDR3 nucleotide sequence: TGTGCCAGCAGCGACGCCGGGGCAGCGAGCCAGTATGGCTACACCTTC. Its protein is CASSDAGAASQYGYTF.

V gene TRBV11-2 combines with J gene TRBJ2-1, with TRBD2 identical over 9 bases. With V trimmed by 8 bases and J by 6 bases, 14 bases remained unmatched. The CDR3 is made up of 16 amino acids. The germline CDR1 and CDR2 sequences are SGHAT and FQNNGV. CDR3 sequence reads: CASRSPGLAGSNEQFF. The DNA for the CDR3 is TGTGCCAGCCGCTCACCGGGTCTAGCGGGGAGCAATGAGCAGTTCTTC.

The V and J genes are TRBV14 and TRBJ1-1, with 10 bases identical to TRBD1. The germline CDR1 and CDR2 sequences are SGHDN and FVKESK. The CDR3 has 18 residues. Losses at the gene ends were 0 bases for V and 3 bases for J; bases not matched to a gene: 10. CDR3 region: CASSQDFPQGQGYTEAFF. For the CDR3, the DNA is TGTGCCAGCAGCCAAGATTTTCCCCAGGGACAGGGGTACACTGAAGCTTTCTTT.

The chain has TRBV4-1 and TRBJ2-5, with D hard to call. Germline loops: CDR1 MGHRA, CDR2 YSYEKL. The CDR3 is made up of 13 amino acids. Between the trimmed V and J ends, which lost 1 base and 5 bases, there was a span of 8 bases. CDR3 sequence: CASSQAVWETQYF. CDR3 DNA: TGCGCCAGCAGCCAAGCTGTTTGGGAGACCCAGTACTTC.

A word on this clonotype: The junction does not match germline at one end; this may be a read error. J is TRBJ1-2 and V is TRBV5-4; 9 bases map to TRBD1. This CDR3 is 13 amino acids long. The V gene's germline CDR1 is SGHNT and CDR2 YYREEE (reference sequence). The chain's CDR3 is CAGSPTGGYGYTF. The CDR3 DNA is TGTGCCGGCAGCCCGACAGGGGGCTATGGCTACACCTTC. Full variable domain (rest looked up from reference TRBV5-4 and TRBJ1-2): ETGVTQSPTHLIKTRGQQVTLRCSSQSGHNTVSWYQQALGQGPQFIFQYYREEENGRGNFPPRFSGLQFPNYSSELNVNALELDDSALYLCAGSPTGGYGYTFGSGTRLTVV.

This clonotype was detected ten times or more. This chain joins TRBV12-3 or TRBV12-4 and TRBJ2-1, with 14 bases that match TRBD2. Trimming took 6 bases from V and 3 from J; bases not matched to a gene: 7. This CDR3 region has 17 residues. The CDR3 reads CASSRGLAGVGYNEQFF. DNA for the CDR3: TGTGCCAGCAGCCGGGGACTAGCGGGAGTAGGCTACAATGAGCAGTTCTTC.

The rearrangement joins TRBV12-3 or TRBV12-4 to TRBJ2-7, with 7 bases fitting TRBD1. The J segment lost 4 bases and the V segment lost 5 bases, leaving 8 bases of the junction unmatched. There are 14 residues in the CDR3. CDR3 DNA: TGTGCCAGCAGTCCACAGGGGATGGGGTACGAGCAGTACTTC. Protein sequence: CASSPQGMGYEQYF.

At least ten counts were recorded for this clonotype. The rearrangement joins TRBV12-3 or TRBV12-4 to TRBJ2-4; tentatively, D is TRBD1 (6 bases). The CDR3 spans 14 residues. V lost 7 bases, J lost 15 bases, and 25 bases lay in between. CDR3 residues: CASTPGEQEPSRYF. CDR3 in DNA: TGTGCCAGCACCCCAGGGGAACAGGAGCCCTCTCGGTACTTC.